The sequence of this TCR beta chain was determined in a study of cytomegalovirus exposure and HLA in healthy donors. A multiplex PCR was run with 60 Vbeta primers and 13 Jbeta primers. The data were produced by immunoSEQ multiplex PCR, yet TCRdb's version contains in-frame clones alone and is incomplete. The data show roughly 100,000 clones, around three quarters seen once. The CDR3 runs to 14 residues. Per the germline V gene, CDR1 is MDHEN and CDR2 is SYDVKM. Between the trimmed V and J ends, which lost 3 bases and 6 bases, there was a span of 12 bases. The rearrangement links TRBV28 to TRBJ1-5, with D perhaps matching TRBD1 (5 bases). The sequence was obtained from a woman aged 18 to 35 in good health and CMV-seropositive. The material sequenced was PBMCs. As DNA, the CDR3 is TGTGCCAGCAGTTTCGGGGGGTTTATTCAGCCCCAGCATTTT. This translates into CASSFGGFIQPQHF.